This T cell receptor (beta chain) was sequenced in a study of T cells in Graves' hyperthyroidism and ophthalmopathy. Study-level background: Blood from the periphery was taken at initial diagnosis, before any treatment. General study points: Most clonotypes expanded in the thyroid (above 0.001) were also present in blood.

The CDR3 has 17 residues. Germline assignment: CDR1 SGHKS and CDR2 YYEKEE (reference sequence). Trimming took 4 bases from V and 5 from J; bases not matched to a gene: 14. To note about this clonotype: Its target is unknown.

Orbital computed tomography and thyroid ultrasound, together with serum TRAb and thyroxine and clinical symptoms, were used for diagnoses. The authors obtained PBMCs from around 11 ml of fresh peripheral blood. Amplification targeted TCR beta CDR3 regions from RNA transcripts. RT-PCR in the first round (using the HTBI primer set) targeted the TCR CDR3. TCRdb called the multiplex PCR reads again in MiXCR, with one record for every CDR3 protein. Of roughly 350,000 distinct CDR3 sequences in the sample, approximately 13% are singletons; the top ten hold approximately 35%. J is TRBJ2-1 and V is TRBV5-5; 8 bases line up with TRBD1. This clonotype originated in a woman between 40 and 55 years old with Graves' ophthalmopathy. The sample taken for sequencing was blood. The CDR3 nucleotides are TGTGCCAGCAGCGCGGATCGACAGGGGCTGAACGACAATGAGCAGTTCTTC. It translates to CASSADRQGLNDNEQFF.